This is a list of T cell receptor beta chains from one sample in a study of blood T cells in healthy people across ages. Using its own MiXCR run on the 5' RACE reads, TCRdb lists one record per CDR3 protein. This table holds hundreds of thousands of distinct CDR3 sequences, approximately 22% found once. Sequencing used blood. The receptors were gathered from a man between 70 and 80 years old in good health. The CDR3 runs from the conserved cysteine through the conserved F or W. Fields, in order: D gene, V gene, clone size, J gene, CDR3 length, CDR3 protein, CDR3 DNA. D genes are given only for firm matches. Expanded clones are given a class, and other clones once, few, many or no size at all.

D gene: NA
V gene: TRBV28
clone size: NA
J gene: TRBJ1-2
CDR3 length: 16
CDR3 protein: CASRHGRGTSNYGYTF
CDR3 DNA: TGTGCCAGCAGGCATGGGCGGGGGACCTCTAACTATGGCTACACCTTC

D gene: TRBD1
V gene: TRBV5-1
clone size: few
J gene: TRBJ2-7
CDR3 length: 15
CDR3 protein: CASSLVTGTGLEQYF
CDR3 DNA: TGCGCCAGCAGCTTGGTTACAGGGACAGGGCTCGAGCAGTACTTC

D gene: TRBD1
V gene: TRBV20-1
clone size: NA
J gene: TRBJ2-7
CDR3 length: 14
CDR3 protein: CSARGQGEVYEQYF
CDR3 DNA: TGCAGTGCTAGAGGACAGGGTGAAGTTTACGAGCAGTACTTC

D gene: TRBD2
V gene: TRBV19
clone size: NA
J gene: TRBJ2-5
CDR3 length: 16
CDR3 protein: CASSGRGRGNQETQYF
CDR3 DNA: TGTGCCAGTAGTGGGCGCGGGAGAGGAAATCAGGAGACCCAGTACTTC

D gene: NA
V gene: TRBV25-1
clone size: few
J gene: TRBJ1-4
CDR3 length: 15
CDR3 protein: CASSEFVEGREKLFF
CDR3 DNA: TGTGCCAGCAGTGAATTTGTCGAGGGACGGGAAAAACTGTTTTTT

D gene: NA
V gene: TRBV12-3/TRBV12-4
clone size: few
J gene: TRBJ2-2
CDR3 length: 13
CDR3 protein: CASSPHWAGELFF
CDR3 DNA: TGTGCCAGCAGCCCCCATTGGGCCGGGGAGCTGTTTTTT

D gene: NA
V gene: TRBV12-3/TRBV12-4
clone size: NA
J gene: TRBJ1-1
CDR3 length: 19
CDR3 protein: CASSDGPRGVLKRDTEAFF
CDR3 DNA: TGTGCCAGCAGCGACGGCCCCCGAGGGGTCTTGAAGAGGGACACTGAAGCTTTCTTT

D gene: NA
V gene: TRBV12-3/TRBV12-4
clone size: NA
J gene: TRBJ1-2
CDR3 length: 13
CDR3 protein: CAISRDNLYGYTF
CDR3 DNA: TGTGCCATCTCCCGGGACAACCTCTATGGCTACACCTTC

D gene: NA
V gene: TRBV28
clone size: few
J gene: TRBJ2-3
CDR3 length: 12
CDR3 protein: CASGAGTDTQYF
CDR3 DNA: TGTGCCAGCGGCGCGGGAACAGATACGCAGTATTTT

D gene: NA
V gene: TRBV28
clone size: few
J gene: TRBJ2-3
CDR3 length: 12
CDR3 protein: CASNTPLDTQYF
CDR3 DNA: TGTGCCAGCAACACACCCCTTGATACGCAGTATTTT

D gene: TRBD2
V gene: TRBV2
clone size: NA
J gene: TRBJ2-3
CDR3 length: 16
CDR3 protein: CASRGLAGRETDTQYF
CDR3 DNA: TGTGCCAGCAGAGGACTAGCGGGAAGGGAGACAGATACGCAGTATTTT

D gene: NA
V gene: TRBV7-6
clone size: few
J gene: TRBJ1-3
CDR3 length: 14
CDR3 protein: CASSSRQSGNTIYF
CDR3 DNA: TGTGCCAGCAGCTCTCGACAGTCTGGAAACACCATATATTTT

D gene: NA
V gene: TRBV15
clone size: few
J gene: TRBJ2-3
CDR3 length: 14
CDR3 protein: CATGTLMGSDTQYF
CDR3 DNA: TGTGCCACGGGGACCCTCATGGGTTCAGATACGCAGTATTTT

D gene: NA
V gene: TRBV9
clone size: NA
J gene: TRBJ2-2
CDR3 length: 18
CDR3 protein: CASSVGTSGLTNTGELFF
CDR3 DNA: TGTGCCAGCAGCGTGGGCACAAGCGGGCTAACGAACACCGGGGAGCTGTTTTTT

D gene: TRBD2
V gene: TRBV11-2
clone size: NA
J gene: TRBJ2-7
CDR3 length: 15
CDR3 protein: CASSRWDGGSHEQYF
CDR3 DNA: TGTGCCAGCAGCCGCTGGGACGGGGGGAGTCACGAGCAGTACTTC

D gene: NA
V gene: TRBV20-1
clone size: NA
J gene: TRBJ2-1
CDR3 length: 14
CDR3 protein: CSAKGSGEGSEQFF
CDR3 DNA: TGCAGTGCTAAGGGTTCGGGCGAGGGTAGTGAGCAGTTCTTC

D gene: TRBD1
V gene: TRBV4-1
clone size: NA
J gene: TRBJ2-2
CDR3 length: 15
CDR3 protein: CASSYRTGGTGELFF
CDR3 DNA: TGCGCCAGCAGCTATAGGACAGGGGGTACCGGGGAGCTGTTTTTT

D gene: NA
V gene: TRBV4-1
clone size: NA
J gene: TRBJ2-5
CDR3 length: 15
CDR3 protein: CASSQDPQGKETQYF
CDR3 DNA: TGCGCCAGCAGCCAAGATCCACAGGGAAAAGAGACCCAGTACTTC

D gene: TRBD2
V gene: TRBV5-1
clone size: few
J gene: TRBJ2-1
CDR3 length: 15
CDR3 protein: CASSLVSGVSNEQFF
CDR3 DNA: TGCGCCAGCAGCTTGGTAAGCGGGGTCAGCAATGAGCAGTTCTTC

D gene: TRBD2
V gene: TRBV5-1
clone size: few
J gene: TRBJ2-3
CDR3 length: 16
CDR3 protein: CASSLDSGRPTDTQYF
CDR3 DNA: TGCGCCAGCAGCTTGGATAGCGGGAGACCCACAGATACGCAGTATTTT

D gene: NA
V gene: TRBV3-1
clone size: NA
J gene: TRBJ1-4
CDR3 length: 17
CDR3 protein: CAGSQGVGRPREEKLFF
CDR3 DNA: TGTGCCGGCAGCCAAGGGGTCGGGCGGCCAAGGGAAGAAAAACTGTTTTTT

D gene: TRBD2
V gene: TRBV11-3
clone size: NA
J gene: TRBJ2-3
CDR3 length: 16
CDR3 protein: CASSRGTSGRTDTQYF
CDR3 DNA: TGTGCCAGCAGCCGAGGGACTAGCGGGAGGACAGATACGCAGTATTTT

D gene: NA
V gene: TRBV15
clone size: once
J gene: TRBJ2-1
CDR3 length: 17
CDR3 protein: CATSRSRDLSSYNEQFF
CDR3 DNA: TGTGCCACCAGCAGAAGCCGGGACTTAAGCTCCTACAATGAGCAGTTCTTC

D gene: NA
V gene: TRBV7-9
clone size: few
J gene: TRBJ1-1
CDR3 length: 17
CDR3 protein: CASSLGGGYTGRTEAFF
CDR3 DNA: TGTGCCAGCAGCTTAGGGGGGGGATACACGGGTCGGACTGAAGCTTTCTTT

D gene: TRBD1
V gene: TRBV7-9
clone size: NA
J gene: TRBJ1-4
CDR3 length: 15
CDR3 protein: CASSPTTGRSEKLFF
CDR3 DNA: TGTGCCAGCAGCCCCACGACAGGGAGGAGTGAAAAACTGTTTTTT

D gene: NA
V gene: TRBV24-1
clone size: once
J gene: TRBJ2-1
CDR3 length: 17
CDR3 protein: CATSDHKRGRGLNEHFF
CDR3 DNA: TGTGCCACCAGTGATCATAAGCGGGGAAGGGGGCTCAATGAGCACTTCTTC

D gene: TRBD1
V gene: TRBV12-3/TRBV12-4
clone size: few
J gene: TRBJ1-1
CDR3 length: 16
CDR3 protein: CASSLIAGTGRAEAFF
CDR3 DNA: TGTGCCAGCAGTTTAATAGCCGGGACAGGGCGGGCTGAAGCTTTCTTT

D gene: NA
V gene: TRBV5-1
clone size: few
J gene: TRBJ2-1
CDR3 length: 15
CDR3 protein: CASSLISGEENEQFF
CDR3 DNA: TGCGCCAGCAGCTTGATTAGCGGAGAGGAGAATGAGCAGTTCTTC

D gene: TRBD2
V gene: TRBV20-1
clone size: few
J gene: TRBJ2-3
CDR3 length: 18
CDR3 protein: CSVSPGLAGTLGTDTQYF
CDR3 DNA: TGCAGTGTTAGCCCGGGACTAGCGGGTACCCTGGGGACAGATACGCAGTATTTT

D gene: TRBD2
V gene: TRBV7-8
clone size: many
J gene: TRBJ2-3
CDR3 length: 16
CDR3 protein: CASSLGGAGVTDTQYF
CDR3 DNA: TGTGCCAGCAGCTTAGGCGGTGCGGGGGTGACAGATACGCAGTATTTT

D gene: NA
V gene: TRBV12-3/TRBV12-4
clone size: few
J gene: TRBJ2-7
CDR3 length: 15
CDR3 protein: CASSLVAVGPYEQYF
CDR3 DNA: TGTGCCAGCAGTTTAGTGGCAGTAGGACCCTACGAGCAGTACTTC

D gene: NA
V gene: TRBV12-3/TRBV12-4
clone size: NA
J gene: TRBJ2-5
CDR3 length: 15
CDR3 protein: CASSLYAAGQETQYF
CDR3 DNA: TGTGCCAGCAGTTTATACGCGGCAGGCCAAGAGACCCAGTACTTC

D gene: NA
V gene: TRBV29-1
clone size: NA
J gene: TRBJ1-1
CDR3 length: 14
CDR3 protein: CSASRGGMNTEAFF
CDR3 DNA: TGCAGCGCCTCCAGGGGAGGGATGAACACTGAAGCTTTCTTT

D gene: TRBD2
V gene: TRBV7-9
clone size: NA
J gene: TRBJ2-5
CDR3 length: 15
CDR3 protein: CASSKGLAGEETQYF
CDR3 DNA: TGTGCCAGCAGCAAGGGACTAGCGGGAGAAGAGACCCAGTACTTC

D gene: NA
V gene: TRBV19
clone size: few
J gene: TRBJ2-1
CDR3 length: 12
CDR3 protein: CASSIPYNEQFF
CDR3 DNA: TGTGCCAGTAGTATACCCTACAATGAGCAGTTCTTC

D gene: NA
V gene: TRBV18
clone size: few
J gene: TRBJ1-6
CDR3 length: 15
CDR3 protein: CASSSYREGDSPLHF
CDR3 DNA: TGTGCCAGCTCATCCTACAGGGAAGGGGATTCACCCCTCCACTTT

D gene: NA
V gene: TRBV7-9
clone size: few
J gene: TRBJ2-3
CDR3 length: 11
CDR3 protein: CASSFSHTQYF
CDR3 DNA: TGTGCCAGCAGCTTCTCCCATACGCAGTATTTT

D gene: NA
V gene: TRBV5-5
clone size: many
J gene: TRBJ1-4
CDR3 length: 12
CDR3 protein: CASSFSNEKLFF
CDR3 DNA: TGTGCCAGCAGCTTCAGTAATGAAAAACTGTTTTTT

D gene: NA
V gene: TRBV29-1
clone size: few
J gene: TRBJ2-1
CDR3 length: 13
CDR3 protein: CSASNPGDNEQFF
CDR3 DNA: TGCAGCGCCAGTAACCCCGGGGACAATGAGCAGTTCTTC

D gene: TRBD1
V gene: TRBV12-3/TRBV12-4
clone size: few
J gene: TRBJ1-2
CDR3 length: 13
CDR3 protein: CASTWDRVGGYTF
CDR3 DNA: TGTGCCAGCACCTGGGACAGGGTAGGAGGCTACACCTTC

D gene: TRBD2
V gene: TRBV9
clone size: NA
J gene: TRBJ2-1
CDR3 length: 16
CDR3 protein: CASSVGGTSASGEQFF
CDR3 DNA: TGTGCCAGCAGCGTAGGGGGGACTAGTGCATCAGGTGAGCAGTTCTTC

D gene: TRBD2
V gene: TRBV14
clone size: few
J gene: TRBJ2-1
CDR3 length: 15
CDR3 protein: CASSARLATWGEQFF
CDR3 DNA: TGTGCCAGCAGCGCCAGACTAGCCACTTGGGGTGAGCAGTTCTTC